This T cell receptor beta chain comes out of a study of identical twins. One entry per CDR3 protein, called by TCRdb with MiXCR from the 5' RACE reads. The sample lists 750,000 to 950,000 distinct CDR3 sequences; 12% were seen once. The CDR3 sequence is 16 residues long. From germline, CDR1 is DFQATT and CDR2 SNEGSKA (reference sequence). V was clipped by 2 bases and J by 4 bases, with 17 bases between them. These records were also assigned to another study, of yellow fever vaccine responses in identical twins.

The chain is built from TRBV20-1 and TRBJ2-2, with D tentatively TRBD1 (6 bases). This receptor was obtained from a woman between 18 and 29 years old in good health. The sample consisted of PBMCs. The CDR3 coding sequence is TGCAGTGCTAGACGTGACAGGTGGTCGGGCACCGGGGAGCTGTTTTTT. Translated: CSARRDRWSGTGELFF.